The rows below give T cell receptor beta chains drawn from one sample of a study of blood T cell repertoires in COVID-19. Sequencing used immunoSEQ multiplex PCR; TCRdb keeps in-frame clones, though not all of them. The profile shows some 200,000 clones, around 94% of them singletons. The sequencing input was peripheral blood. These receptors were obtained from a man aged 25 to 45 with COVID-19, enrolled during active disease. The CDR3 runs from the conserved cysteine through the conserved F or W. The D gene is left open where the match is weak. Size is omitted from some rows. Given values are once, few, many or a class for expanded clones.

d_gene	abundance	v_gene	j_gene	CDR3nt	CDR3aa
.	.	TRBV12-3/TRBV12-4	TRBJ1-5	TGTGCCAGCAGTATCCTTCTTCAGCCCCAGCATTTT	CASSILLQPQHF
.	.	TRBV6-4	TRBJ2-3	TGTGCCAGCAGCGAGGCGGAATACACAGATACGCAGTATTTT	CASSEAEYTDTQYF
TRBD1	.	TRBV6-5	TRBJ1-4	TGTGCCAGCGAGAGGGGGCAGACTAATGAAAAACTGTTTTTT	CASERGQTNEKLFF
TRBD1	.	TRBV9	TRBJ2-2	TGTGCCAGCAGCGCCGGACAGGGTAGGGCCGGGGAGCTGTTTTTT	CASSAGQGRAGELFF
TRBD1	.	TRBV19	TRBJ2-1	TGTGCCAGTAGTATACCGACAGGGTACGAGCAGTTCTTC	CASSIPTGYEQFF
.	.	TRBV6-6	TRBJ1-3	TGTGCCAGCAGTCCGTGGACGGGGAGCTCTGGAAACACCATATATTTT	CASSPWTGSSGNTIYF
TRBD2	.	TRBV3-1/TRBV3-2	TRBJ2-3	TGTGCCAGCAGCCAAGATCTTAGCGGGGGAGATACGCAGTATTTT	CASSQDLSGGDTQYF
TRBD1	.	TRBV5-1	TRBJ2-3	TGCGCCAGCAGAACCGAGGAGACAGGGGGAGTGACGAGCACAGATACGCAGTATTTT	CASRTEETGGVTSTDTQYF
.	few	TRBV5-4	TRBJ1-1	TGTGCCAGCGGGATAGGGGAACAAAACACTGAAGCTTTCTTT	CASGIGEQNTEAFF
TRBD2	.	TRBV5-6	TRBJ2-1	TGTGCCAGCAGCTTGGCAGCGGGGGGCACCGATGAGCAGTTCTTC	CASSLAAGGTDEQFF
TRBD2	once	TRBV5-6	TRBJ2-2	TGTGCCAGCAATAGGCGGGAGCACACCGGGGAGCTGTTTTTT	CASNRREHTGELFF
.	.	TRBV30	TRBJ1-4	TGTGCCTGGAGCCTAGGGGCTAATGAAAAACTGTTTTTT	CAWSLGANEKLFF
TRBD1	.	TRBV20-1	TRBJ1-5	TGCAGTGCTAGTCTTGGACAGGGTGGCAATCAGCCCCAGCATTTT	CSASLGQGGNQPQHF
.	.	TRBV14	TRBJ2-2	TGTGCCAGCAGCCAAGCAGGGACAAACACCGGGGAGCTGTTTTTT	CASSQAGTNTGELFF
.	.	TRBV6-2/TRBV6-3	TRBJ2-5	TGTGCCAGCAGTCGCGATCAAGAGACCCAGTACTTC	CASSRDQETQYF
.	once	TRBV2	TRBJ1-1	TGTGCCAGCAGTGAAACTGAGGGCCCCAAAGCTTTCTTT	CASSETEGPKAFF
TRBD1	.	TRBV6-5	TRBJ1-2	TGTGCCAGCAGTTACTCCGGGACAGGGCCCTATGGCTACACCTTC	CASSYSGTGPYGYTF